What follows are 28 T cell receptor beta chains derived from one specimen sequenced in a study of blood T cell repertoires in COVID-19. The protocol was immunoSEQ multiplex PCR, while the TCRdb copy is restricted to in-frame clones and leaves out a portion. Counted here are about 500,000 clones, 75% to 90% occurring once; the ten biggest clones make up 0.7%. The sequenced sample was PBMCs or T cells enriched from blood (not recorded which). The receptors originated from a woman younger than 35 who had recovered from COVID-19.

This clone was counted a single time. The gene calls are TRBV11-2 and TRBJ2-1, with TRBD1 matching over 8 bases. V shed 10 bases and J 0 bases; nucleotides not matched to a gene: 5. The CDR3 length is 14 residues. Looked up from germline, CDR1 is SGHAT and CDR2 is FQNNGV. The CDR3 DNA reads TGTGCCATCCCAACAGGGGGCTCCTACAATGAGCAGTTCTTC. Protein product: CAIPTGGSYNEQFF.

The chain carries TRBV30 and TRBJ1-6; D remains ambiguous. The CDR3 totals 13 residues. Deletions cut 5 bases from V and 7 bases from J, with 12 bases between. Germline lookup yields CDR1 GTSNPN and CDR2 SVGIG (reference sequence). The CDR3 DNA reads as TGTGCCTGGGGGAGGACGGGGAATTCACCCCTCCACTTT. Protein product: CAWGRTGNSPLHF.

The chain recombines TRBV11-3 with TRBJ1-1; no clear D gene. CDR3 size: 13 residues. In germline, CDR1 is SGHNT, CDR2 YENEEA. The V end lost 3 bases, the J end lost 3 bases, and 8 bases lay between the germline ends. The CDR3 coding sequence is TGTGCCAGCAGCTTCTCTCGGGACACTGAAGCTTTCTTT. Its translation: CASSFSRDTEAFF.

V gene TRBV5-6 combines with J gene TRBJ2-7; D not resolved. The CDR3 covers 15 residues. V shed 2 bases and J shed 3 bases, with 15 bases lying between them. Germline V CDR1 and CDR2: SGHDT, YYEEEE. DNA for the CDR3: TGTGCCAGCAGCTTCTGGGCTACTGCTAACTACGAGCAGTACTTC. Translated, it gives CASSFWATANYEQYF.

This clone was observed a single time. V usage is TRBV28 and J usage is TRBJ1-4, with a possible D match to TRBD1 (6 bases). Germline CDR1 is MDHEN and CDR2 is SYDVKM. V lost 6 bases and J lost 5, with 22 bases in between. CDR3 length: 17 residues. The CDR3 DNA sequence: TGTGCCAGCAGGATGACCCGATCGGACAGTCAGAATGAAAAACTGTTTTTT. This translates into CASRMTRSDSQNEKLFF.

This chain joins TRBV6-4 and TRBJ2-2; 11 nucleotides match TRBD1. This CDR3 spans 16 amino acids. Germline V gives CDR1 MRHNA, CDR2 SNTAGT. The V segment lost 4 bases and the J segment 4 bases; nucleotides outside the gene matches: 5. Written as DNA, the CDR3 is TGTGCCAGCAGTGCCGGGACAGGGGGGACCACCGGGGAGCTGTTTTTT. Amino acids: CASSAGTGGTTGELFF.

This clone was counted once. The CDR3 region is CASGLASLGEYEQYF. DNA of the CDR3: TGTGCCAGCGGATTGGCGAGCCTCGGGGAATACGAGCAGTACTTC. The J gene is TRBJ2-7, the V gene TRBV28; tentative D call: TRBD2 (5 bases). Deletions cut 8 bases from V and 4 bases from J, with 21 bases between. Germline CDR1 is MDHEN and CDR2 is SYDVKM. The CDR3 runs 15 residues.

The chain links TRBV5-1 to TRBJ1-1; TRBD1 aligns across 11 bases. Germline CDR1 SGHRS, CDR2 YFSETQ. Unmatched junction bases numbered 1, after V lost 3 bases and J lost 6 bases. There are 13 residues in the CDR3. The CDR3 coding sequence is TGCGCCAGCAGCTGGGGACAGGGGGCTGAAGCTTTCTTT. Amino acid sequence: CASSWGQGAEAFF.

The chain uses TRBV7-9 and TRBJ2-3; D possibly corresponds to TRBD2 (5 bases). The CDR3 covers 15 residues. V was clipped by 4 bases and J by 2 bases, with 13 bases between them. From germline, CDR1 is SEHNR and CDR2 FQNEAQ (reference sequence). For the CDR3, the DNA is TGTGCCAGCAGCTCCCGGGATCCCTCCACAGATACGCAGTATTTT. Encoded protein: CASSSRDPSTDTQYF. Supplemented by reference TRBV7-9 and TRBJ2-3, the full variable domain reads DTGVSQNPRHKITKRGQNVTFRCDPISEHNRLYWYRQTLGQGPEFLTYFQNEAQLEKSRLLSDRFSAERPKGSFSTLEIQRTEQGDSAMYLCASSSRDPSTDTQYFGPGTRLTVL.

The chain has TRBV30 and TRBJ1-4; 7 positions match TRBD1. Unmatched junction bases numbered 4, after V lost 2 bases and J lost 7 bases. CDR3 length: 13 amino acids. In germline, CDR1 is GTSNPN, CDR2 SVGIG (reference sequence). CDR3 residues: CAWSLGQAEKLFF. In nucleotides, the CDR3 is TGTGCCTGGAGTCTCGGACAGGCTGAAAAACTGTTTTTT.

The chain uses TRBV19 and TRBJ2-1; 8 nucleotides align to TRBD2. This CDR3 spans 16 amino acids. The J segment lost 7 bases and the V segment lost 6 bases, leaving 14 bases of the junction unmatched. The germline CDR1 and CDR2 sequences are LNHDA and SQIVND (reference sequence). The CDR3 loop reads CASRGPGGGGSNEQFF. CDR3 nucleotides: TGTGCCAGTAGAGGTCCGGGTGGCGGGGGGTCGAATGAGCAGTTCTTC.

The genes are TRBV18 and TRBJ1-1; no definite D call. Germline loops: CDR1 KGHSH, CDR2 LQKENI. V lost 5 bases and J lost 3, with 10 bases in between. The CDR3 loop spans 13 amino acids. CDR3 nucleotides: TGTGCCAGCTCAGGTAAGAGGGACACTGAAGCTTTCTTT. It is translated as CASSGKRDTEAFF.

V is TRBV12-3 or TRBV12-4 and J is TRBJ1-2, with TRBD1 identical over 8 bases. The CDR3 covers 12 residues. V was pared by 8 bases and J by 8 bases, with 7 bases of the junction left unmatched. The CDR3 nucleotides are TGTGCCAGCTCTGGACAGGGATGGGGCTACACCTTC. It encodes CASSGQGWGYTF.

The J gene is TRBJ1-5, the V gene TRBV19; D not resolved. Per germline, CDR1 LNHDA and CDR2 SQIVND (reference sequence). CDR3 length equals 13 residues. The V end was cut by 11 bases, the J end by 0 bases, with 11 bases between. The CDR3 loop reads CACAPYSNQPQHF. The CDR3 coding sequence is TGTGCCTGCGCACCGTATAGCAATCAGCCCCAGCATTTT.

The CDR3 bases are TGCAGTGCTAGTCGGCGGGGGGGCACAGATACGCAGTATTTT. This translates into CSASRRGGTDTQYF. The chain recombines TRBV20-1 with TRBJ2-3; 8 bases agree with TRBD2. Losses at the gene ends were 3 bases for V and 1 base for J; bases not matched to a gene: 3. The CDR3 is 14 amino acids. CDR1 is DFQATT and CDR2 is SNEGSKA in the germline V gene (reference sequence).

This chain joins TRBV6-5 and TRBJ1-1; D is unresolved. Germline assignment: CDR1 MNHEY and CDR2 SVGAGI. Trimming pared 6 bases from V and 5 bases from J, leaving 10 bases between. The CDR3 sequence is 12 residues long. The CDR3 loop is CASRLFGTEAFF. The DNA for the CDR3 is TGTGCCAGCAGGCTATTCGGGACTGAAGCTTTCTTT.

CDR3 sequence reads: CASSYSAAGGSYEQYF. The CDR3 coding sequence is TGTGCCAGCAGTTACTCGGCAGCGGGGGGTTCCTACGAGCAGTACTTC. The rearrangement uses TRBV6-2 or TRBV6-3 and TRBJ2-7, with 9 bases aligning to TRBD2. V lost 0 bases, J lost 1 base, and 4 bases stayed unmatched. This CDR3 region has 16 residues. The germline V gene encodes CDR1 MNHEY and CDR2 SVGEGT.

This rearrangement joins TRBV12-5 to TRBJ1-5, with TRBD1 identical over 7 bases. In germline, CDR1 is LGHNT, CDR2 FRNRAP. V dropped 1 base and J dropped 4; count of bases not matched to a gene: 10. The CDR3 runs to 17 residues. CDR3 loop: CASGLAKGTAKNQPQHF. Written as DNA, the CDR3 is TGTGCTAGTGGTTTGGCCAAGGGGACAGCGAAGAATCAGCCCCAGCATTTT. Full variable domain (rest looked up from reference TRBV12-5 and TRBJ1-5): DARVTQTPRHKVTEMGQEVTMRCQPILGHNTVFWYRQTMMQGLELLAYFRNRAPLDDSGMPKDRFSAEMPDATLATLKIQPSEPRDSAVYFCASGLAKGTAKNQPQHFGDGTRLSIL.

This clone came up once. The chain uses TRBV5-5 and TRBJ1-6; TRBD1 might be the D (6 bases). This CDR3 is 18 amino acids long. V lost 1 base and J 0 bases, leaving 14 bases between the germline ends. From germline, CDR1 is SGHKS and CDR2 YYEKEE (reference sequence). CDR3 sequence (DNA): TGTGCCAGCAGCTTGACCAGGGGCCGGGGCTCCTATAATTCACCCCTCCACTTT. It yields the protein CASSLTRGRGSYNSPLHF.

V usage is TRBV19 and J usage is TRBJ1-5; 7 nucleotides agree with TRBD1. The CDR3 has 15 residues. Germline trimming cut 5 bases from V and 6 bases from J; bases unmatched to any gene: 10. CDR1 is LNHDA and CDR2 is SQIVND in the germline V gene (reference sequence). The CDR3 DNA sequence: TGTGCCAGTAGTTCCCGGGACAGTACTGGTCAGCCCCAGCATTTT. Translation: CASSSRDSTGQPQHF.

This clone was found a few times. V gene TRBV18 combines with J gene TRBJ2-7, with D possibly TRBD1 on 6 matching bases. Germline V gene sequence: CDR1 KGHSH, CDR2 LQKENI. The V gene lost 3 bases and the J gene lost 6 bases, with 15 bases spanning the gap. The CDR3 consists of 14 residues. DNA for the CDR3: TGTGCCAGCTCACCGGCACAGGGTCTCTCCGAGCAGTACTTC. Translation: CASSPAQGLSEQYF.

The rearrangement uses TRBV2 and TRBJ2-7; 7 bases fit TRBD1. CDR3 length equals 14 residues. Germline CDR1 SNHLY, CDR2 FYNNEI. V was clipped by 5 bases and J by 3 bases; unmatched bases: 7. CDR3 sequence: CASSLTGRDYEQYF. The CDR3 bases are TGTGCCAGCAGTCTGACAGGGAGAGACTACGAGCAGTACTTC.

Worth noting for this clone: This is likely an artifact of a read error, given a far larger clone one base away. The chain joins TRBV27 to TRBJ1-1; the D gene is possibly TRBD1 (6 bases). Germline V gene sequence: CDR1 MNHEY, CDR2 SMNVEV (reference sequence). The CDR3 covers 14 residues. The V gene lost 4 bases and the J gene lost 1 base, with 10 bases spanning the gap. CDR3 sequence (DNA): TGTGCCAGCAGTTACGGACAGCCGAACACTGAAGCTTTCTTT. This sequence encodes CASSYGQPNTEAFF.

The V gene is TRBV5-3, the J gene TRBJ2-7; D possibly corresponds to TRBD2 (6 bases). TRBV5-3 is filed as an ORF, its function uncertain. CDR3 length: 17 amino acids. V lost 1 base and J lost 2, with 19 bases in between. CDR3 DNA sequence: TGTGCCAGAAGCTTGAAGTCCGGCGGGGAGGCAACCTACGAGCAGTACTTC. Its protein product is CARSLKSGGEATYEQYF.

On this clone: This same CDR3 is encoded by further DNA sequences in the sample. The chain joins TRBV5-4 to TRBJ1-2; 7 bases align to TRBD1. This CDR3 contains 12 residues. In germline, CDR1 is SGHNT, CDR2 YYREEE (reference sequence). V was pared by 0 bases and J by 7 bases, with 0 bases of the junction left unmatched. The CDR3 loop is CASSLDRGGYTF. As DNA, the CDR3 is TGTGCCAGCAGCTTGGACAGGGGTGGCTACACCTTC. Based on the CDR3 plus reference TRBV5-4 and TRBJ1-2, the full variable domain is ETGVTQSPTHLIKTRGQQVTLRCSSQSGHNTVSWYQQALGQGPQFIFQYYREEENGRGNFPPRFSGLQFPNYSSELNVNALELDDSALYLCASSLDRGGYTFGSGTRLTVV.

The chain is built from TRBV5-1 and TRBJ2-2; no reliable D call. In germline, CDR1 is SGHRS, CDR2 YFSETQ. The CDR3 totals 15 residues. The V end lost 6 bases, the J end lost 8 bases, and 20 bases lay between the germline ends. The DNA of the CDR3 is TGCGCCAGCACCGTACTGGGCTTGTCTACGGGGGAGCTGTTTTTT. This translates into CASTVLGLSTGELFF.

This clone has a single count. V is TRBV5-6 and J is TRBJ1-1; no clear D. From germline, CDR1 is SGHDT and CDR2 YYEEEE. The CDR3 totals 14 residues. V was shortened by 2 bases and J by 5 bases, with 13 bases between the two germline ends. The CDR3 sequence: CASSLIPTSTEAFF. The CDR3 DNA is TGTGCCAGCAGCTTAATCCCGACTAGTACTGAAGCTTTCTTT.

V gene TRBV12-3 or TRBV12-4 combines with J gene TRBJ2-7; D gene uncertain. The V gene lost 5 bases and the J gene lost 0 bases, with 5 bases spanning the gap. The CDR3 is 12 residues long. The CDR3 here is CASSHSSYEQYF. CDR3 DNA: TGTGCCAGCAGTCATAGCTCCTACGAGCAGTACTTC.